A selection of T cell receptor beta chains follows, all from one sample in a study of T cell repertoires in cytomegalovirus infection. Using its own MiXCR run on the reads, TCRdb lists one record per CDR3 protein. This sample carries about half a million distinct CDR3 sequences, 30% to 40% of them seen once, and the ten largest clones take roughly 15%. These receptors are not linked to any known antigen. Specimen: cultured PBMCs, collected from culture after CMV antigen stimulation. The receptor set was obtained from a human donor in good health (CMV status not recorded). Some clones in this sample may be carry-over from other donors' samples. CDR3s include the opening cysteine and the closing phenylalanine or tryptophan. Fields, in order: CDR3 length, J gene, D gene, clone size, V gene, CDR3 protein, CDR3 DNA. The D gene is left open where the match is weak. The listing skips clone size in some rows; elsewhere it reads once, few, many or a size class.

14,TRBJ1-1,-,few,TRBV29-1,CSVRTFQAGTEAFF,TGCAGCGTCCGGACGTTCCAGGCCGGCACTGAAGCTTTCTTT
11,TRBJ2-1,-,many,TRBV6-1,CASSSLHEQFF,TGTGCCAGCAGTTCCCTCCATGAGCAGTTCTTC
14,TRBJ2-5,-,many,TRBV7-2,CASSLGYLRETQYF,TGTGCCAGCAGCTTAGGATACTTAAGGGAGACCCAGTACTTC
20,TRBJ2-1,TRBD2,-,TRBV24-1,CATSDRGLGLAGVTYNEQFF,TGTGCCACCAGTGACCGGGGGCTGGGACTAGCGGGAGTTACCTACAATGAGCAGTTCTTC
16,TRBJ1-4,TRBD1,-,TRBV4-3,CASSHSGTGGNEKLFF,TGCGCCAGCAGCCACTCGGGGACAGGGGGTAATGAAAAACTGTTTTTT
15,TRBJ2-7,-,-,TRBV6-5,CASSSNILVTYEQYF,TGTGCCAGCAGTTCCAACATCCTAGTCACCTACGAGCAGTACTTC
19,TRBJ2-5,TRBD2,few,TRBV18,CASSLRVSGGGYSQETQYF,TGTGCCAGCTCACTCAGGGTCAGCGGGGGCGGATATTCCCAAGAGACCCAGTACTTC
17,TRBJ2-3,TRBD2,many,TRBV7-3,CASSPGLAGGGQGTQYF,TGTGCCAGCAGCCCTGGACTAGCGGGAGGAGGGCAGGGTACGCAGTATTTT
16,TRBJ2-3,TRBD2,-,TRBV7-2,CASSLNLAGGTDTQYF,TGTGCCAGCAGCTTAAATCTAGCGGGAGGCACAGATACGCAGTATTTT
17,TRBJ2-3,TRBD1,-,TRBV7-2,CASSLDLDRGRLYGQYF,TGTGCCAGCAGCTTAGATCTAGACAGGGGCCGGTTATATGGGCAGTATTTT
13,TRBJ2-3,TRBD2,-,TRBV5-3,CASRPAGADTQYF,TGTGCCAGCAGGCCAGCGGGAGCTGATACGCAGTATTTT
14,TRBJ1-1,-,once,TRBV12-3/TRBV12-4,CASSFGARWTEAFF,TGTGCCAGCAGTTTTGGGGCACGGTGGACTGAAGCTTTCTTT
17,TRBJ1-5,-,few,TRBV4-3,CASSQDRQVHSNQPQHF,TGCGCCAGCAGCCAAGATAGGCAGGTTCATAGCAATCAGCCCCAGCATTTT
12,TRBJ1-1,-,few,TRBV28,CASSEGNTEAFF,TGTGCCAGCAGTGAAGGGAACACTGAAGCTTTCTTT
14,TRBJ2-7,TRBD1,medium-sized,TRBV27,CASSLQGANYEQYF,TGTGCCAGCAGTCTACAGGGGGCGAACTACGAGCAGTACTTC
13,TRBJ1-2,TRBD1,-,TRBV6-1,CASSYRGYYGYTF,TGTGCCAGCAGTTACAGGGGATATTATGGCTACACCTTC
15,TRBJ2-1,-,-,TRBV28,CASSPNRDWHNEQFF,TGTGCCAGCAGTCCAAACCGGGACTGGCACAATGAGCAGTTCTTC
16,TRBJ2-1,TRBD2,-,TRBV6-1,CASSEVWEGIRNEQFF,TGTGCCAGCAGTGAAGTGTGGGAGGGGATCCGAAATGAGCAGTTCTTC
14,TRBJ1-6,-,few,TRBV2,CASSSKGSNSPLHF,TGTGCCAGCAGCTCAAAGGGATCCAATTCACCCCTCCACTTT
16,TRBJ2-1,-,-,TRBV28,CASTRAVAGSYNEQFF,TGTGCCAGCACCAGAGCCGTGGCGGGCTCCTACAATGAGCAGTTCTTC
16,TRBJ2-2,-,few,TRBV4-1,CASSQEPRSGTGELFF,TGCGCCAGCAGCCAAGAGCCCAGAAGCGGGACCGGGGAGCTGTTTTTT
13,TRBJ2-1,-,-,TRBV7-6,CASRHREGYEQFF,TGTGCCAGCAGGCACAGGGAGGGTTATGAGCAGTTCTTC
15,TRBJ1-3,-,few,TRBV11-2,CASSETWDPGNTIYF,TGTGCCAGCAGTGAAACTTGGGACCCTGGAAACACCATATATTTT
15,TRBJ1-5,TRBD1,many,TRBV7-2,CASSYRQGINQPQHF,TGTGCCAGCAGCTACCGACAGGGGATCAATCAGCCCCAGCATTTT
18,TRBJ2-1,TRBD2,-,TRBV29-1,CSVGLQREDRSSYNEQFF,TGCAGCGTTGGTCTCCAGCGGGAGGACCGGAGCTCCTACAATGAGCAGTTCTTC
15,TRBJ2-1,-,few,TRBV19,CASSTTQGGGNEQFF,TGTGCCAGTAGTACAACCCAGGGAGGAGGGAATGAGCAGTTCTTC
22,TRBJ2-2,TRBD2,-,TRBV27,CASSLSYQWGHPGLAATGELFF,TGTGCCAGCAGTTTATCGTATCAATGGGGGCACCCGGGACTAGCAGCCACCGGGGAGCTGTTTTTT
15,TRBJ2-7,TRBD1,-,TRBV27,CASNPTGALSYEQYF,TGTGCCAGCAACCCCACAGGGGCCCTCTCCTACGAGCAGTACTTC
13,TRBJ2-5,-,few,TRBV7-2,CASSRAGSETQYF,TGTGCCAGCAGCAGAGCAGGGTCAGAGACCCAGTACTTC
14,TRBJ1-2,TRBD1,many,TRBV7-2,CASSFDRGAYGYTF,TGTGCCAGCAGCTTCGACAGGGGGGCCTATGGCTACACCTTC
16,TRBJ2-1,TRBD2,few,TRBV7-8,CASSSPASGSGDEQFF,TGTGCCAGCAGCTCCCCAGCTAGCGGGAGTGGTGATGAGCAGTTCTTC
11,TRBJ2-5,-,-,TRBV7-2,CASSRGVTQYF,TGTGCCAGCAGCCGCGGTGTGACCCAGTACTTC
13,TRBJ1-2,-,-,TRBV3-1,CASGDRTAVGYTF,TGTGCCAGCGGAGATCGGACGGCTGTCGGCTACACCTTC
15,TRBJ2-5,-,-,TRBV5-6,CASTSYRDYQETQYF,TGTGCCAGCACCTCTTACCGGGACTACCAAGAGACCCAGTACTTC
12,TRBJ2-2,-,-,TRBV3-1,CASSQANGELFF,TGTGCCAGCAGCCAAGCTAACGGGGAGCTGTTTTTT
16,TRBJ2-1,TRBD1,-,TRBV12-3/TRBV12-4,CASSPGTGGTYNEQFF,TGTGCCAGCAGTCCCGGGACAGGGGGCACCTACAATGAGCAGTTCTTC
13,TRBJ1-2,-,many,TRBV7-9,CASSFLSDYGYTF,TGTGCCAGCAGCTTCTTATCGGACTATGGCTACACCTTC